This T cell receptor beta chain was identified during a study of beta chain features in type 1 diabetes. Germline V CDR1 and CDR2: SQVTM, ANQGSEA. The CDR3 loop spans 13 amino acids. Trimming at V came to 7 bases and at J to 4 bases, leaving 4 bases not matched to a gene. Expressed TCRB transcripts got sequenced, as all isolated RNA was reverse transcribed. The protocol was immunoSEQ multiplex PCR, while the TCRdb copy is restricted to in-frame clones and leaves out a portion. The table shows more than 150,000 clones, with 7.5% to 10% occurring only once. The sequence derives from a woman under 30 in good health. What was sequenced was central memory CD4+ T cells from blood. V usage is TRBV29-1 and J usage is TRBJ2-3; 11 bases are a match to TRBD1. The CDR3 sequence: CSAGQGGADTQYF. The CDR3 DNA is TGCAGCGCGGGACAGGGGGGCGCAGATACGCAGTATTTT.